The 19 T cell receptor beta chains below were found in one sample sequenced in a study of blood T cell repertoires in COVID-19. The assay was immunoSEQ multiplex PCR, and TCRdb's table has in-frame clones only and misses some. The sample shows under 200,000 clones, around 90% of them seen only once. Material: peripheral blood. The receptors originated from a man in his forties or fifties with active or convalescent COVID-19.

The V call is TRBV27, the J call TRBJ2-1; possibly TRBD2 for D (5 bases). Germline V gene data show CDR1 as MNHEY and CDR2 as SMNVEV (reference sequence). The CDR3 contains 19 residues. The germline V and J ends were trimmed by 5 bases and 3 bases, with 26 bases remaining between them. DNA of the CDR3: TGTGCCAGCAGTGCAAGCCCCCGTTTGAACTCGCGGGTCTACAATGAGCAGTTCTTC. Its translation: CASSASPRLNSRVYNEQFF.

This sequence joins TRBV11-2 and TRBJ2-5; no reliable D call. Germline V gives CDR1 SGHAT, CDR2 FQNNGV. V dropped 5 bases and J dropped 4 bases, with 11 bases sitting between them. There are 13 residues in the CDR3. DNA for the CDR3: TGTGCCAGCAGCCCAAGCCCTACAGAGACCCAGTACTTC. Translation gives CASSPSPTETQYF.

This sequence joins TRBV20-1 and TRBJ2-3; D unresolved. This CDR3 region has 13 residues. V was trimmed by 4 bases and J by 1 base, leaving 9 bases between them. Germline V gives CDR1 DFQATT, CDR2 SNEGSKA (reference sequence). The CDR3 sequence: CSAIELGTDTQYF. DNA for the CDR3: TGCAGTGCTATTGAACTGGGCACAGATACGCAGTATTTT.

CDR3 in DNA: TGTGCCAGCAGCCCCATGACTAGCGGGAGAGAAGAGACCCAGTACTTC. This codes for CASSPMTSGREETQYF. The V call is TRBV11-3, the J call TRBJ2-5, with 12 bases identical to TRBD2. The CDR3 is made up of 16 amino acids. With V trimmed by 5 bases and J by 3 bases, 7 bases remained unmatched. Germline V gene sequence: CDR1 SGHNT, CDR2 YENEEA.

The chain employs TRBV21-1 and TRBJ2-2; no DNA check was done on the table's D call, TRBD2. TRBV21-1 is given as a pseudogene. The CDR3 consists of 16 residues. The CDR3 DNA sequence: TGTGCCAGCAGCAAAGGTCGACTGGAGAACACCGGGGAGCTGTTTTTT. Protein product: CASSKGRLENTGELFF.

The chain joins TRBV6-1 to TRBJ2-4; D is unclear. The CDR3 is 17 amino acids. V lost 4 bases and J 0 bases, leaving 16 bases between the germline ends. Germline V CDR1 and CDR2: MNHNS, SASEGT. In DNA, the CDR3 is TGTGCCAGCAGTGCATCACCCAACAGCTTAGCCAAAAACATTCAGTACTTC. Encoded protein: CASSASPNSLAKNIQYF.

The rearrangement joins TRBV18 to TRBJ2-2, with a possible D match to TRBD2 (5 bases). The V gene lost 2 bases and the J gene lost 7 bases, with 8 bases spanning the gap. CDR1 is KGHSH and CDR2 is LQKENI in the germline V gene. CDR3 length: 13 residues. The CDR3 DNA is TGTGCCAGCTCACCAGCGGGTGTCGGGGAGCTGTTTTTT. Protein sequence: CASSPAGVGELFF.

The rearrangement uses TRBV29-1 and TRBJ1-1, with TRBD1 matching over 9 bases. J gave up 5 bases and V 7 bases, and 2 bases lay outside the gene matches. This CDR3 comprises 11 residues. Germline V lookup: CDR1 SQVTM, CDR2 ANQGSEA. The CDR3 here is CSADRGTEAFF. The DNA of the CDR3 is TGCAGCGCTGACAGGGGGACTGAAGCTTTCTTT. Filled out from reference TRBV29-1 and TRBJ1-1, the complete variable domain reads SAVISQKPSRDICQRGTSLTIQCQVDSQVTMMFWYRQQPGQSLTLIATANQGSEATYESGFVIDKFPISRPNLTFSTLTVSNMSPEDSSIYLCSADRGTEAFFGQGTRLTVV.

The chain carries TRBV7-9 and TRBJ1-2, with D possibly being TRBD1 (5 bases). Germline V gives CDR1 SEHNR, CDR2 FQNEAQ (reference sequence). V lost 6 bases, J lost 8 bases, and 19 bases lay in between. The CDR3 length is 14 residues. The CDR3 nucleotides are TGTGCCAGCAGTTCCGGGGGAGTGGGATGGGGCTACACCTTC. Translating gives CASSSGGVGWGYTF.

The chain is built from TRBV7-9 and TRBJ2-1; a weak D match, TRBD2 (7 bases). CDR3 length: 17 residues. Between the trimmed V and J ends, which lost 2 bases and 2 bases, there was a span of 16 bases. Germline-derived CDR1 and CDR2 are SEHNR and FQNEAQ (reference sequence). The CDR3 DNA sequence: TGTGCCAGCAGCTTACCCAACTCCGGGGGGCCCTACAATGAGCAGTTCTTC. It is translated as CASSLPNSGGPYNEQFF.

The chain has TRBV19 and TRBJ1-6; D gene unclear. V gave up 5 bases and J gave up 0 bases, with 11 bases separating them. This CDR3 comprises 16 residues. Germline V lookup: CDR1 LNHDA, CDR2 SQIVND (reference sequence). CDR3 amino acids: CASSSQGSSYNSPLHF. CDR3 sequence (DNA): TGTGCCAGTAGTTCACAAGGGAGCTCCTATAATTCACCCCTCCACTTT.

This clone occurred once. The V call is TRBV10-3, the J call TRBJ1-3; D is undetermined. The germline gives CDR1 ENHRY, CDR2 SYGVKD. Trimming left V 4 bases short and J 1 base short, with 5 bases between. The CDR3 covers 13 residues. The CDR3, as DNA: TGTGCCATCAGTGCAGCGTCTGGAAACACCATATATTTT. It translates to CAISAASGNTIYF.

The rearrangement joins TRBV5-1 to TRBJ2-1, with D possibly TRBD1 on 5 matching bases. V lost 5 bases and J lost 0, with 15 bases in between. There are 16 residues in the CDR3. CDR1 is SGHRS, CDR2 YFSETQ, per germline. Here the CDR3 DNA reads TGCGCCAGCAGACCAGACAGACTTAGCTCCTACAATGAGCAGTTCTTC. Amino acids: CASRPDRLSSYNEQFF. Using reference TRBV5-1 and TRBJ2-1 for the parts outside the CDR3, the full variable domain is KAGVTQTPRYLIKTRGQQVTLSCSPISGHRSVSWYQQTPGQGLQFLFEYFSETQRNKGNFPGRFSGRQFSNSRSEMNVSTLELGDSALYLCASRPDRLSSYNEQFFGPGTRLTVL.

This clone appeared once. V gene TRBV10-3 combines with J gene TRBJ2-3; D perhaps matches TRBD2 (6 bases). This CDR3 comprises 14 residues. Germline lookup yields CDR1 ENHRY and CDR2 SYGVKD. V was cut by 8 bases and J by 5 bases, with 17 bases left in between. This CDR3 is CAIRESAGLDTQYF. As DNA, the CDR3 is TGTGCCATCCGGGAGTCGGCGGGCCTAGATACGCAGTATTTT.

CDR3 region: CASSLDAVNQPQHF. The CDR3 region has the DNA TGTGCCAGCAGCTTAGACGCAGTCAATCAGCCCCAGCATTTT. The chain employs TRBV7-9 and TRBJ1-5; D uncertain. The CDR3 has 14 residues. Deletions cut 1 base from V and 3 bases from J, with 7 bases between. The germline gives CDR1 SEHNR, CDR2 FQNEAQ (reference sequence).

This clone was observed a single time. The J gene is TRBJ1-3, the V gene TRBV9; D uncertain. CDR3 length: 17 residues. Trimming removed 3 bases at V and 0 bases at J, with 16 bases between. CDR1 is SGDLS and CDR2 is YYNGEE in the germline V gene. CDR3 in amino acids: CASSEHQAPVSGNTIYF. The CDR3 DNA reads TGTGCCAGCAGCGAGCATCAGGCACCAGTCTCTGGAAACACCATATATTTT.

This clone was recorded only once. The V call is TRBV7-2, the J call TRBJ2-7; perhaps TRBD2 as D (6 bases). The length of the CDR3 is 13 residues. The germline V gene has CDR1 SGHTA and CDR2 FQGNSA. Trimming shortened V by 1 base and J by 3 bases, and 7 bases separated the two germline ends. Written as DNA, the CDR3 is TGTGCCAGCAGCTTAGGACTAGGCTACGAGCAGTACTTC. It translates to CASSLGLGYEQYF.

This chain links TRBV3-1 (or the pseudogene TRBV3-2) with TRBJ1-2; weak D call: TRBD1 (5 bases). The V gene's germline CDR1 is LGHDT and CDR2 YNNKEL (reference sequence). The V end lost 0 bases, the J end lost 4 bases, and 12 bases lay between the germline ends. The CDR3 consists of 15 residues. As DNA, the CDR3 is TGTGCCAGCAGCCAAGATGCCCAGGGACTCTATGGCTACACCTTC. Protein sequence: CASSQDAQGLYGYTF.

The genes are TRBV5-1 and TRBJ2-1; 9 positions agree with TRBD2. J gave up 7 bases and V 0 bases, and 8 bases lay outside the gene matches. Looked up from germline, CDR1 is SGHRS and CDR2 is YFSETQ. The CDR3 covers 16 residues. The CDR3 region is CASSLGYWREGNEQFF. The CDR3, as DNA: TGCGCCAGCAGCTTGGGGTATTGGCGGGAGGGGAATGAGCAGTTCTTC. Combining the CDR3 with reference TRBV5-1 and TRBJ2-1 gives the whole variable domain KAGVTQTPRYLIKTRGQQVTLSCSPISGHRSVSWYQQTPGQGLQFLFEYFSETQRNKGNFPGRFSGRQFSNSRSEMNVSTLELGDSALYLCASSLGYWREGNEQFFGPGTRLTVL.